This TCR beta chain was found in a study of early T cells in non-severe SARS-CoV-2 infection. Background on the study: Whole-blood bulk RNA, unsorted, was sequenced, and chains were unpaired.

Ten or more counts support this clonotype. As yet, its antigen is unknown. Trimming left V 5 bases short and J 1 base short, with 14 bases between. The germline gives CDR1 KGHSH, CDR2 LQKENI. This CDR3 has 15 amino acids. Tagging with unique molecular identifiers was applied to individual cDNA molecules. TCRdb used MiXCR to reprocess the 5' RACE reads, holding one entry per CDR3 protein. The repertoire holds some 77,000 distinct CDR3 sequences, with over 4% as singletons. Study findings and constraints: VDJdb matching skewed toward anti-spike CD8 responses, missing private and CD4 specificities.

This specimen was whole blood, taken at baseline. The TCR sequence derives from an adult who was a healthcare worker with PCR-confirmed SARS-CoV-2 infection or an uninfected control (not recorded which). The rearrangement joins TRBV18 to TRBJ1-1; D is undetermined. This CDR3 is CASSATEAKNTEAFF. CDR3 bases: TGTGCCAGCTCAGCAACGGAGGCCAAGAACACTGAAGCTTTCTTT. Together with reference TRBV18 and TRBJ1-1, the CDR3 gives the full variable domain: NAGVMQNPRHLVRRRGQEARLRCSPMKGHSHVYWYRQLPEEGLKFMVYLQKENIIDESGMPKERFSAEFPKEGPSILRIQQVVRGDSAAYFCASSATEAKNTEAFFGQGTRLTVV.